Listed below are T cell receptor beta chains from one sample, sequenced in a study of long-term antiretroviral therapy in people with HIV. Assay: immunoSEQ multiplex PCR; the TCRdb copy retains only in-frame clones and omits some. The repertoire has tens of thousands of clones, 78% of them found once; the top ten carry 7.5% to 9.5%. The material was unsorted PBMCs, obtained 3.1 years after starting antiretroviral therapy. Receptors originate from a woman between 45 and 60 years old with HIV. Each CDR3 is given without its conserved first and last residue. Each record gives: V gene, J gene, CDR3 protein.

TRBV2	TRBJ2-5	ASSDITGGETQY
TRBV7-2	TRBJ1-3	ASSLGPGAGGNTIY
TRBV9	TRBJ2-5	ASSVGLHQETQY
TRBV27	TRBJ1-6	ASGTGPFHNSPLH
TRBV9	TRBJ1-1	ASSVGTGNTEAF
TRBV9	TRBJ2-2	ASSSSLGRATGELF
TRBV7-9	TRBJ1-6	ASSLEPPNSPLH
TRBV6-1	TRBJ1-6	ASRGWLRQGGLH
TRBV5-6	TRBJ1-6	ASSSTEFNSPLH
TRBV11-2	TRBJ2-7	ASSNSGGYEQY
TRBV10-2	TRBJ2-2	ASSSTGELF
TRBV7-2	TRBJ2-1	ASSQGGGLSYEQF
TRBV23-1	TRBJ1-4	ASSQRPGNQTNEKLF
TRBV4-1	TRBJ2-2	ASSLTSINTGELF
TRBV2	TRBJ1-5	ASRGLPRQPQH
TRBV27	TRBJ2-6	ASSLGRSSGANVLT
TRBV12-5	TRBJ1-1	ASGSQGRANTEAF
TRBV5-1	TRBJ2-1	ASSSGGQYNEQF
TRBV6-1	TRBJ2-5	ASSETDRGLWETQY
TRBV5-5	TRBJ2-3	ASSLNTAASTDTQY
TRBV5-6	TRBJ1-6	ASSLETGETPLH
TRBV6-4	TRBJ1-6	ASSAVGTGNSPLH
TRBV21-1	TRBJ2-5	ASSKIPWQGEETQY
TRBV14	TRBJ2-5	ASSQGTWTQY
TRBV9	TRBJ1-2	ASSATGDGYT
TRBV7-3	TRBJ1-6	ASSLNRGLNSPLH
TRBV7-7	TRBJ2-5	ASSPRGQLQETQY
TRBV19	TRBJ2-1	ASSMGRGTSGKQF
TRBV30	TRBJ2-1	AWSGKAYNEQF
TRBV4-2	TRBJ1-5	ASSQDIKGVTGNQPQH
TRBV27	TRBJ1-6	ASSLGSSYNSPLH
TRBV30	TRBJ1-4	AWSWTGWSEKLF
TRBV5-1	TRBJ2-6	ASSLYPEHSGANVLT
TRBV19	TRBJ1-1	ASSLDSANTEAF
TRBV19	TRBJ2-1	ASTPDRGTYNEQF
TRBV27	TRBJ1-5	ASSFTGGSGHQPQH
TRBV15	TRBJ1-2	ATSGFKAGSSGYT
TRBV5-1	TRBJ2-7	ASSLGTEQY
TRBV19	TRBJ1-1	ASSLAGKGDTEAF
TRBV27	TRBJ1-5	ASRAGRQPQH
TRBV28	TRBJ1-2	ASSFRDRATYGYT
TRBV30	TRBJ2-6	AWSVDRVSSGANVLT
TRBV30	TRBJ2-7	AWTVPDYEQY
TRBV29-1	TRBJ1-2	SVQGAGKYGYT